These 9 T cell receptor beta chains were sequenced from one sample in a study of cytomegalovirus exposure and HLA in healthy donors. Primers included in the PCR were 60 Vbeta and 13 Jbeta primers. Libraries were prepared by immunoSEQ multiplex PCR; TCRdb keeps only in-frame clonotypes and omits some of them. The profile shows about 190,000 clones, roughly 81% of them singletons. Source material: PBMCs. Receptors were obtained from a woman in her thirties in good health and CMV-seropositive.

This clone was counted a single time. The chain joins TRBV29-1 to TRBJ2-7; 14 positions agree with TRBD2. CDR1 is SQVTM, CDR2 ANQGSEA, per germline. The ends lost 4 bases at V and 7 bases at J; junction bases unmatched: 6. The CDR3 consists of 14 residues. The DNA for the CDR3 is TGCAGCGTTGGGGGACTAGCGGGAGTAAAAGAGCAGTACTTC. Translation gives CSVGGLAGVKEQYF.

This clone was seen just once. V is TRBV5-6 and J is TRBJ1-5; D is unresolved. V lost 1 base and J 0 bases, leaving 8 bases between the germline ends. This CDR3 comprises 15 residues. CDR1 is SGHDT and CDR2 is YYEEEE in the germline V gene. In DNA form, the CDR3 reads TGTGCCAGCAGCTTGAACAGTTATAGCAATCAGCCCCAGCATTTT. Protein: CASSLNSYSNQPQHF. Filled out from reference TRBV5-6 and TRBJ1-5, the complete variable domain reads DAGVTQSPTHLIKTRGQQVTLRCSPKSGHDTVSWYQQALGQGPQFIFQYYEEEERQRGNFPDRFSGHQFPNYSSELNVNALLLGDSALYLCASSLNSYSNQPQHFGDGTRLSIL.

The genes are TRBV5-6 and TRBJ2-7; no clear D. Trimming took 2 bases from V and 6 from J, leaving 21 bases between them. The CDR3 is made up of 16 amino acids. Germline V gives CDR1 SGHDT, CDR2 YYEEEE. DNA for the CDR3: TGTGCCAGCAGCTTTCAGTCTGGAGCCTTCAGCCGCGAGCAGTACTTC. Encoded protein: CASSFQSGAFSREQYF.

Details on this clone: One end of the junction does not line up with germline, which may come from a read error. The genes are TRBV28 and TRBJ1-1, with D unclear. Germline values: CDR1 MDHEN, CDR2 SYDVKM. The CDR3 is 16 amino acids. The CDR3 here is CASSLSAGRSQLFLSF. The CDR3 DNA reads TGTGCCAGCAGTTTGTCGGCAGGCCGCTCTCAATTGTTCCTATCGTTT.

This chain links TRBV29-1 with TRBJ2-1, with TRBD2 as a possible D gene (5 bases). The CDR3 extends over 11 amino acids. Germline assignment: CDR1 SQVTM and CDR2 ANQGSEA. Trimming pared 6 bases from V and 6 bases from J, leaving 9 bases between. CDR3 loop: CSVVSVNEQFF. The CDR3 DNA follows: TGCAGCGTGGTTAGCGTCAATGAGCAGTTCTTC.

The rearrangement links TRBV4-2 to TRBJ2-7, with 9 bases identical to TRBD2. The CDR3 is made up of 15 amino acids. The germline V gene encodes CDR1 LGHNA and CDR2 YNFKEQ. The V gene end was trimmed by 1 base and the J gene end by 5 bases; junction bases not matched to a gene: 6. The CDR3: CASSQGLAGAHEQYF. In DNA, the CDR3 is TGTGCCAGCAGCCAAGGATTAGCGGGAGCTCACGAGCAGTACTTC.

This clone was seen a handful of times. The chain has TRBV6-1 and TRBJ2-2, with TRBD1 matching 7 bases. The germline V gene encodes CDR1 MNHNS and CDR2 SASEGT. This CDR3 is 15 amino acids long. The J segment lost 7 bases and the V segment lost 5 bases, leaving 10 bases of the junction unmatched. CDR3 sequence reads: CASSKRTGPDGELFF. The CDR3 DNA follows: TGTGCCAGCAGTAAACGGACAGGACCCGACGGGGAGCTGTTTTTT.

This clone was observed a few times. V gene TRBV11-2 combines with J gene TRBJ2-5; TRBD1 matches 7 bases. Germline V CDR1 and CDR2: SGHAT, FQNNGV. With V trimmed by 5 bases and J by 7 bases, 10 bases remained unmatched. There are 14 residues in the CDR3. DNA of the CDR3: TGTGCCAGCAGCCCTCGTGAGGGGGCGATGACCCAGTACTTC. Translation: CASSPREGAMTQYF.

This sequence joins TRBV5-1 and TRBJ1-1, with unresolved D. The V and J ends lost 0 bases and 1 base respectively, with 7 bases between them. Germline CDR1 is SGHRS and CDR2 is YFSETQ. The length of the CDR3 is 14 residues. This CDR3 reads CASSLGSRNTEAFF. The CDR3 DNA reads TGCGCCAGCAGCTTGGGGAGCCGGAACACTGAAGCTTTCTTT.